This T cell receptor (beta chain) was profiled in a study of shared clonotypes between healthy human individuals. There are 16 residues in the CDR3. The ends lost 0 bases at V and 6 bases at J; junction bases unmatched: 4. Germline assignment: CDR1 SGHRS and CDR2 YFSETQ. Notes on this clone: Antigen specificity is unknown.

Whole-study findings and limits: Naive subsets typically showed greater estimated richness than memory subsets. In this cohort, only blood was sampled, and tissue repertoires likely differ. The low donor count limited represented genetic and exposure-history diversity.

Samples underwent the assay at deep level. The assay was immunoSEQ multiplex PCR, and TCRdb's table has in-frame clones only and misses some. Among roughly 1,600,000 clones, 98% were seen once, and the ten largest hold 0.36%. The sample was naive CD4+ T cells sorted from blood. Stated subset: CD45RA+ positively selected. The chain joins TRBV5-1 to TRBJ2-2, with 11 bases matching TRBD2. The receptor was derived from a man aged 25-45 years in good health. As DNA, the CDR3 is TGCGCCAGCAGCTTGGCTAGCGGGAGGCTTGCCGGGGAGCTGTTTTTT. Encoded protein: CASSLASGRLAGELFF. Based on the CDR3 plus reference TRBV5-1 and TRBJ2-2, the full variable domain is KAGVTQTPRYLIKTRGQQVTLSCSPISGHRSVSWYQQTPGQGLQFLFEYFSETQRNKGNFPGRFSGRQFSNSRSEMNVSTLELGDSALYLCASSLASGRLAGELFFGEGSRLTVL.